Described below is a single TCR beta chain sequence and its context. Its antigen has not been determined. No quality values exist for individual bases; no much larger clone is one base distant. These data come from a study of blood T cell repertoires in COVID-19 (TCRdb year 2020). Turning to the overall study: Collaborator samples came from the United States, Italy and Spain and covered acute and convalescent phases of COVID-19. The dataset comprised deeply sampled blood TCRbeta repertoires from subjects exposed to, actively infected with, or recovered from COVID-19. Sample metadata almost always included a de-identified subject ID, COVID-19 status, age in years and sex. Where available, HLA class I and class II types were obtained from metadata supplied by the sample provider rather than from assay-based typing. The repertoires were released in a freely available public database meant as a resource for research on the immune response to SARS-CoV-2. The prospective study material was composed of cDNA or gDNA derived from T cells, B-cell-depleted T cells, or PBMCs. Samples came from the ongoing ImmuneRACE study (first 160 participants) plus 1,254 subjects from 6 global collaborators. Paper-wide results and their limitations: Clinical and demographic metadata were provided uncurated, with the amount varying by source and participant.

Including cysteine and phenylalanine, the CDR3 has 16 amino acids. Only CDR3 DNA remains: 48 bases, in frame from the first base. The germline V gene supplies CDR1 SGHTA and CDR2 FQGNSA. Trimming leaves V shorter by 0 bases and J shorter by 0 bases, with the junction holding 2 bases beyond the gene matches. TCRbeta CDR3 regions were amplified from genomic DNA by means of the immunoSEQ Assay, a bias-controlled multiplex PCR. The paper's processing steps were these. Nucleated cell counts per sample were estimated from amplification of reference gene primers within the assay. Sequence reads were collapsed and filtered to measure the absolute abundance of every unique TCRbeta CDR3 rearrangement. For each sample, productive Simpson clonality was calculated by taking the square root of Simpson's diversity index across productive rearrangements. The table was pulled from immuneACCESS by TCRdb, which kept in-frame rearrangements only. Such tables lose some clones; where checked, under half of the loss comes from unresolved V genes, and the rest has no known cause. That table supplies the V and J calls and clone size; D and trimming were determined from the DNA. This sample is represented by 30,000 to 40,000 clones; 70% to 90% of them were singletons. Of the sample, about 32% is held by the ten largest clones.

Collaborating institutions collected whole blood in K2EDTA tubes following their own protocols. For TCRbeta analysis, collaborators shipped samples as frozen whole blood, isolated PBMCs, or DNA extracted from either of those sample types. In this chain, TRBV7-2 is recombined with TRBJ2-3; 8 central nucleotides agree with TRBD1. Input material: peripheral blood. This clonotype originated in a man aged 65 to 85 with active COVID-19. The bases read TGTGCCAGCAGCTTAGCGGACAGGGTTAGCACAGATACGCAGTATTTT. Translated, this gives CASSLADRVSTDTQYF.